The next 23 T cell receptor beta chains were all read from a single sample in a study of blood T cell repertoires in COVID-19. Only in-frame clones appear in the TCRdb table, and some are missing; sequencing was by immunoSEQ multiplex PCR. The table includes some 95,000 clones, around 93% detected once. Sequencing was performed on peripheral blood. These receptors originate from a human donor with active COVID-19. The donor label of this sample is uncertain.

The chain employs TRBV19 and TRBJ1-2, with 8 bases aligning to TRBD1. The CDR3 spans 16 residues. Germline CDR1 and CDR2: LNHDA and SQIVND (reference sequence). After removal of 5 bases from V and 4 bases from J, the junction contained 12 bases not matched to a gene. CDR3 protein: CASSPQTGAKLYGYTF. The CDR3 DNA follows: TGTGCCAGTAGTCCACAGACAGGGGCCAAACTCTATGGCTACACCTTC.

The chain combines TRBV5-6 with TRBJ2-7; perhaps TRBD1 as D (5 bases). CDR3 size: 15 residues. V dropped 2 bases and J dropped 4 bases, with 16 bases sitting between them. Germline loops: CDR1 SGHDT, CDR2 YYEEEE. The CDR3 reads CASSFVQGSLYEQYF. The CDR3 DNA follows: TGTGCCAGCAGCTTTGTTCAGGGCTCATTGTACGAGCAGTACTTC.

The J gene is TRBJ1-3, the V gene TRBV5-6; possibly TRBD1 for D (5 bases). The CDR3 has 15 residues. The germline CDR1 and CDR2 sequences are SGHDT and YYEEEE. V was cut by 2 bases and J by 4 bases, with 13 bases left in between. The chain's CDR3 is CASSFRVVGGNTIYF. In nucleotides, the CDR3 is TGTGCCAGCAGCTTCAGGGTGGTAGGGGGAAACACCATATATTTT.

The chain recombines TRBV3-1 (or the pseudogene TRBV3-2) with TRBJ1-2, with 7 bases identical to TRBD1. J was trimmed by 8 bases and V by 2 bases; bases with no gene match: 8. The germline gives CDR1 LGHDT, CDR2 YNNKEL (reference sequence). CDR3 size: 14 residues. The CDR3 DNA is TGTGCCAGCAGCCAAAGGACAGGCCGCGGGGGCTACACCTTC. Its protein product is CASSQRTGRGGYTF.

The chain recombines TRBV11-3 with TRBJ2-7; the match to TRBD2 covers 7 bases. Germline CDR1 reads SGHNT; CDR2 reads YENEEA. The CDR3 contains 14 residues. V trimming: 5 bases; J trimming: 7 bases; junction bases outside the gene matches: 11. The CDR3 here is CASSIGLDTGEQYF. CDR3 DNA sequence: TGTGCCAGCAGCATCGGACTAGATACGGGGGAGCAGTACTTC.

This clone has a single count. V is TRBV5-4 and J is TRBJ1-2, with D uncertain. V was cut by 3 bases and J by 4 bases, with 13 bases left in between. CDR1 and CDR2 (germline): SGHNT, YYREEE (reference sequence). The CDR3 is 14 residues long. CDR3 region: CASSWNGVIYGYTF. The CDR3 DNA sequence: TGTGCCAGCAGCTGGAACGGGGTTATCTATGGCTACACCTTC. Drawing the rest from reference TRBV5-4 and TRBJ1-2, the complete variable domain is ETGVTQSPTHLIKTRGQQVTLRCSSQSGHNTVSWYQQALGQGPQFIFQYYREEENGRGNFPPRFSGLQFPNYSSELNVNALELDDSALYLCASSWNGVIYGYTFGSGTRLTVV.

V usage is TRBV19 and J usage is TRBJ1-1; TRBD1 matches at 7 bases. The CDR3 extends over 16 amino acids. CDR1 and CDR2 from the germline V gene are LNHDA and SQIVND (reference sequence). The junction had 15 bases not matched to a gene; V was cut back by 5 bases and J by 6 bases. The CDR3 DNA sequence: TGTGCCAGTAGTCCATCCCGTTTACCCCAGGGGGCTGAAGCTTTCTTT. Amino acids: CASSPSRLPQGAEAFF.

The chain combines TRBV9 with TRBJ2-7; a weak D match, TRBD2 (6 bases). CDR3 length equals 14 residues. Trimming removed 0 bases from V and 3 bases from J, with 10 bases in between. Germline V gene lookup returns CDR1 SGDLS and CDR2 YYNGEE. CDR3: CASSVGRGNYEQYF. For the CDR3, the DNA is TGTGCCAGCAGCGTAGGTCGGGGGAACTACGAGCAGTACTTC. The full variable domain, rest sourced from reference TRBV9 and TRBJ2-7, is DSGVTQTPKHLITATGQRVTLRCSPRSGDLSVYWYQQSLDQGLQFLIQYYNGEERAKGNILERFSAQQFPDLHSELNLSSLELGDSALYFCASSVGRGNYEQYFGPGTRLTVT.

The chain links TRBV29-1 to TRBJ1-1, with D possibly matching TRBD1 (5 bases). The germline CDR1 and CDR2 sequences are SQVTM and ANQGSEA. Trimming pared 4 bases from V and 1 base from J, leaving 10 bases between. The CDR3 extends over 13 amino acids. CDR3 in DNA: TGCAGCGTTGGGCCCAGGGAGAACACTGAAGCTTTCTTT. This encodes CSVGPRENTEAFF. Full variable domain (outside the CDR3, taken from reference TRBV29-1 and TRBJ1-1): SAVISQKPSRDICQRGTSLTIQCQVDSQVTMMFWYRQQPGQSLTLIATANQGSEATYESGFVIDKFPISRPNLTFSTLTVSNMSPEDSSIYLCSVGPRENTEAFFGQGTRLTVV.

J is TRBJ1-2 and V is TRBV19; unclear D gene. The V gene's germline CDR1 is LNHDA and CDR2 SQIVND (reference sequence). The germline V and J ends were trimmed by 1 base and 7 bases, with 7 bases remaining between them. CDR3 length: 12 residues. In DNA, the CDR3 is TGTGCCAGTAGTATAGCCGGTTTTGGCTACACCTTC. It encodes CASSIAGFGYTF.

The chain recombines TRBV21-1 with TRBJ2-3; the D segment call TRBD1 is taken from the table without a DNA check. TRBV21-1 constitutes a pseudogene. The CDR3 has 17 amino acids. The CDR3, as DNA: TGTGCCAGCAGCTTCCTGGAAGGGACAGGGGGCACAGATACGCAGTATTTT. Its protein is CASSFLEGTGGTDTQYF.

V gene TRBV5-4 combines with J gene TRBJ2-3; 9 nucleotides agree with TRBD2. The CDR3 is made up of 15 amino acids. Unmatched junction bases numbered 13, after V lost 3 bases and J lost 11 bases. Looked up from germline, CDR1 is SGHNT and CDR2 is YYREEE (reference sequence). This chain's CDR3 is CASSSLRGGPREQYF. CDR3 nucleotide sequence: TGTGCCAGCAGCTCACTGCGGGGGGGACCCCGGGAGCAGTATTTT.

The chain recombines TRBV29-1 with TRBJ2-3; 8 nucleotides line up with TRBD2. Germline V gene lookup returns CDR1 SQVTM and CDR2 ANQGSEA. This CDR3 is built from 15 residues. Trimming cost V 4 bases and J 1 base; bases outside gene matches: 7. DNA of the CDR3: TGCAGCGTTGGCTTCGGAGCGGGGGGCACAGATACGCAGTATTTT. It yields the protein CSVGFGAGGTDTQYF.

The chain combines TRBV6-1 with TRBJ1-4, with a possible D match to TRBD1 (6 bases). The CDR3 spans 15 residues. Germline values: CDR1 MNHNS, CDR2 SASEGT. Trimming left V 1 base short and J 2 bases short, with 8 bases between. CDR3 loop: CASSEVGGTNEKLFF. The CDR3 DNA sequence: TGTGCCAGCAGTGAAGTTGGGGGCACTAATGAAAAACTGTTTTTT.

The gene calls are TRBV28 and TRBJ2-3; D is undetermined. V dropped 8 bases and J dropped 0 bases, with 3 bases sitting between them. This CDR3 has 11 amino acids. Germline CDR1 and CDR2: MDHEN and SYDVKM. The CDR3 DNA is TGTGCCAGCCTTAGCACAGATACGCAGTATTTT. It specifies CASLSTDTQYF.

The chain combines TRBV4-1 with TRBJ1-2; D gene unclear. The V gene's germline CDR1 is MGHRA and CDR2 YSYEKL. Trimming took 2 bases from V and 8 from J, leaving 24 bases between them. There are 17 residues in the CDR3. In DNA form, the CDR3 reads TGCGCCAGCAGCCAAACGAGGACGGGGATCGAGCACGGGGGCTACACCTTC. Translation: CASSQTRTGIEHGGYTF.

The V and J genes are TRBV7-2 and TRBJ1-3; D ambiguous. Trimming left V 5 bases short and J 3 bases short, with 11 bases between. Germline CDR1 and CDR2: SGHTA and FQGNSA. The CDR3 runs to 14 residues. CDR3 protein: CASSITVFGNTIYF. CDR3 DNA: TGTGCCAGCAGCATCACAGTCTTTGGAAACACCATATATTTT.

The J gene is TRBJ1-4, the V gene TRBV7-2; a possible D gene is TRBD1 (6 bases). Germline CDR1 is SGHTA and CDR2 is FQGNSA. V lost 5 bases and J lost 4, with 8 bases in between. The CDR3 covers 13 residues. The CDR3 loop is CASSPQGNEKLFF. CDR3 in DNA: TGTGCCAGCAGCCCACAGGGTAATGAAAAACTGTTTTTT.

This clone was found a few times. The chain recombines TRBV12-5 with TRBJ2-3, with D perhaps matching TRBD2 (6 bases). Trimming shortened V by 0 bases and J by 4 bases, and 14 bases separated the two germline ends. Germline assignment: CDR1 LGHNT and CDR2 FRNRAP. This CDR3 has 16 amino acids. The CDR3 region has the DNA TGTGCTAGTGGTTTGGTGGTGGGCGGGGCAGCAGATACGCAGTATTTT. It translates to CASGLVVGGAADTQYF.

The rearrangement uses TRBV19 and TRBJ2-7, with a weak D call TRBD2 (6 bases). Germline V gives CDR1 LNHDA, CDR2 SQIVND (reference sequence). V lost 8 bases and J 0 bases, leaving 14 bases between the germline ends. The CDR3 loop spans 14 amino acids. This CDR3 reads CASRAGPSSYEQYF. The CDR3 DNA is TGTGCCAGTCGGGCGGGGCCGAGCTCCTACGAGCAGTACTTC.

The gene calls are TRBV19 and TRBJ2-3; 8 bases agree with TRBD1. V was clipped by 5 bases and J by 0 bases; unmatched bases: 10. The germline gives CDR1 LNHDA, CDR2 SQIVND (reference sequence). The CDR3 extends over 17 amino acids. DNA of the CDR3: TGTGCCAGTAGTCCCCTCACACAGGGGGGTAGCACAGATACGCAGTATTTT. It encodes CASSPLTQGGSTDTQYF.

The chain has TRBV6-4 and TRBJ2-1; a weak D match, TRBD2 (7 bases). CDR1 and CDR2 (germline): MRHNA, SNTAGT. With 4 bases removed from V and 6 bases from J, the gap between germline ends came to 16 bases. This CDR3 is 15 amino acids long. CDR3 loop: CASSVRGGEGNEQFF. The DNA of the CDR3 is TGTGCCAGCAGTGTCAGGGGAGGGGAGGGCAATGAGCAGTTCTTC.

J is TRBJ1-2 and V is TRBV21-1; the DNA was not used to check the table's D call, TRBD1. TRBV21-1 is reported as a pseudogene. The CDR3 extends over 14 amino acids. CDR3 nucleotides: TGTGCCAGCAAGGGGGGACAGGGAACCTATGGCTACACCTTC. This codes for CASKGGQGTYGYTF.